The T cell receptor (beta chain) under discussion was sequenced for a study of regulatory T cells in long-lasting Graves disease. The V gene end was trimmed by 3 bases and the J gene end by 6 bases; junction bases not matched to a gene: 1. The germline V gene encodes CDR1 LNHDA and CDR2 SQIVND (reference sequence). This CDR3 is built from 13 residues. Time point given: newly diagnosed GD, antithyroid drugs for less than 3 months. The TCR library was made from RNA extracted from PBMCs. Roughly 10-milliliter peripheral blood samples went into EDTA tubes. Relying on iRepertoire HTBI primers and Arm-PCR of CDR3 regions, the team built TCR beta libraries. TCRdb reprocessed the multiplex PCR reads with MiXCR, giving one entry per CDR3 protein. The sample contains 350,000 to 450,000 distinct CDR3 sequences, approximately 15% of which appear only once. These data also formed part of another study, on T cells in Graves' hyperthyroidism and ophthalmopathy.

The sequence was collected from a man aged 40-49 years with Graves disease. The starting material was peripheral blood mononuclear cells (PBMCs), obtained at new diagnosis, from a patient treated with antithyroid drugs. J is TRBJ2-1 and V is TRBV19; TRBD2 agrees at 8 bases. CDR3 sequence: CASSIGGANEQFF. CDR3 coding DNA: TGTGCCAGTAGTATCGGGGGGGCCAATGAGCAGTTCTTC.